This entry features one T cell receptor (beta chain) sequence. Original methodology: Reference gene primer amplification gave nucleated cell count estimates. Method: immunoSEQ multiplex PCR; TCRdb's copy keeps in-frame clones and lacks some. D and trimming come from the DNA, and the V and J calls and clone size come from that table. This table holds roughly 300,000 clones, approximately 83% found once. The CDR3 totals 15 residues. The J segment lost 8 bases and the V segment lost 6 bases, leaving 10 bases of the junction unmatched. Germline V gene data show CDR1 as SGHVS and CDR2 as FQNEAQ. The sample belongs to a study of blood T cell repertoires in COVID-19. Turning to the study itself: Samples taken during acute and convalescent COVID-19 were collected in the United States, Italy and Spain. T cells, B-cell-depleted T cells, or PBMCs provided the cDNA or gDNA that served as material.

This rearrangement joins TRBV7-8 to TRBJ1-4, with 9 bases fitting TRBD1. The source is a human donor in a cohort sampled during active COVID-19. The specimen was peripheral blood. CDR3 nucleotides: TGTGCCAGCAGTCCACAGGGGGCAAGCACCGAAAAACTGTTTTTT. Protein sequence: CASSPQGASTEKLFF.